This T cell receptor (beta chain) was sequenced for a study of CD8 T cells in ankylosing spondylitis. Overall study results and limits: Matched synovial fluid from ankylosing spondylitis patients was reported to be enriched for disease-linked clones.

V shed 3 bases and J 10 bases; nucleotides not matched to a gene: 8. From germline, CDR1 is SGHRS and CDR2 YFSETQ. This CDR3 is 14 amino acids long. Via MiXCR, TCRdb re-called the 5' RACE reads, giving one row per CDR3 protein. The sample shows about 280,000 distinct CDR3 sequences, 20% of them seen only once. Of note for this clonotype: Its antigen is not identified.

The rearrangement links TRBV5-1 to TRBJ2-1; 9 nucleotides match TRBD1. The sequenced sample consisted of blood, either unsorted or a sorted T cell fraction (not recorded which). The source of this sequence is a male donor with ankylosing spondylitis or in good health (not recorded which). DNA of the CDR3: TGCGCCAGCAGCTGGGGACAGGGATTAGACGAGCAGTTCTTC. This translates into CASSWGQGLDEQFF.